The clone carrying this TCR beta chain was counted many times. The target antigen is unknown. Unique molecular identifiers were linked by the library to individual cDNA molecules. Each CDR3 protein gets one entry after TCRdb re-called the RACE reads with MiXCR. Of 120,000 to 150,000 distinct CDR3 sequences listed, about 10% are singletons. The time point is: patch test 2, 6 weeks after DPC sensitization. Treatment noted: therapeutic diphenylcyclopropenone sensitization with weekly scalp DPC. Donation of samples came from alopecia patients who were 18 to 70 years old and suitable for DPC. The source of the sample is a study of human T cells and chemical hapten exposure. Germline values: CDR1 LNHDA, CDR2 SQIVND (reference sequence). The CDR3 consists of 13 residues. V was trimmed by 11 bases and J by 5 bases, leaving 18 bases between them. Whole-study results and caveats: Among TCRs, those above 1 in 1000 frequency were unaffected by DPC sensitization. Controls formed significantly fewer large CDR3 similarity clusters than expanded TCRs did.

V gene TRBV19 combines with J gene TRBJ2-5; D is perhaps TRBD2 (7 bases). Sequenced here: whole blood, sampled in connection with sensitization to the hapten diphenylcyclopropenone (DPC). The sequence derives from a woman aged 50 to 65 with alopecia areata. Some clones in this sample may be carry-over from other donors' samples. CDR3 sequence: CAAAAGARETQYF. The CDR3 DNA is TGTGCCGCCGCCGCGGGGGCTCGCGAGACCCAGTACTTC.